The 27 T cell receptor beta chains below come from one sample, sequenced in a study of cytomegalovirus exposure and HLA in healthy donors. A multiplex PCR was run with 60 Vbeta primers and 13 Jbeta primers. Clones were sequenced by immunoSEQ multiplex PCR, and TCRdb holds only the in-frame ones, with some missing. The data show about 89,000 clones, 75% to 90% seen once. The sample comprised PBMCs. The receptors stem from a man aged 35 to 55 in good health and CMV-seropositive.

The V call is TRBV4-2, the J call TRBJ2-7, with 10 bases matching TRBD2. With V trimmed by 5 bases and J by 7 bases, 11 bases remained unmatched. The CDR3 is made up of 15 amino acids. The germline CDR1 and CDR2 sequences are LGHNA and YNFKEQ. The CDR3 coding sequence is TGTGCCAGCAGCAAGAACAGCGGGAGGGCAGATGAGCAGTACTTC. Translating it yields CASSKNSGRADEQYF.

The chain is built from TRBV9 and TRBJ2-5; TRBD1 matches at 9 bases. CDR3 length: 17 residues. Trimming removed 0 bases from V and 4 bases from J; junction bases left unmatched: 10. Germline CDR1 and CDR2: SGDLS and YYNGEE. The DNA of the CDR3 is TGTGCCAGCAGCGTAGAGGGTACGAGACAGGGGGGAGAGACCCAGTACTTC. Translated: CASSVEGTRQGGETQYF.

The chain employs TRBV5-5 and TRBJ1-6, with D perhaps TRBD1 (5 bases). The V end was cut by 3 bases, the J end by 7 bases, with 17 bases between. Germline CDR1 SGHKS, CDR2 YYEKEE (reference sequence). This CDR3 has 16 amino acids. The DNA of the CDR3 is TGTGCCAGCAGCTGGGGACGAGAAGGGAGGAATTCACCCCTCCACTTT. Translated: CASSWGREGRNSPLHF.

This chain joins TRBV18 and TRBJ1-2, with TRBD1 matching over 10 bases. CDR1 and CDR2 (germline): KGHSH, LQKENI. V lost 4 bases, J lost 6 bases, and 8 bases stayed unmatched. The CDR3 runs to 15 residues. The CDR3 spells CASSRGTGVQDGYTF. The CDR3 bases are TGTGCCAGCTCACGGGGGACAGGGGTTCAGGATGGCTACACCTTC.

The chain combines TRBV4-1 with TRBJ1-1, with D possibly matching TRBD1 (5 bases). Germline-derived CDR1 and CDR2 are MGHRA and YSYEKL. The length of the CDR3 is 15 residues. The ends were cut back, 0 bases at V and 1 base at J, with 9 bases in the middle. The CDR3: CASSQDQGPNTEAFF. The CDR3 DNA follows: TGCGCCAGCAGCCAAGATCAGGGCCCGAACACTGAAGCTTTCTTT.

The CDR3: CASSLRLAGLTDTQYF. DNA of the CDR3: TGTGCCAGCAGCTTAAGACTAGCGGGGCTCACAGATACGCAGTATTTT. V and J are TRBV11-3 and TRBJ2-3; 11 bases align to TRBD2. CDR3 length equals 16 residues. The trim removed 2 bases at V and 2 bases at J, leaving 3 bases unmatched. The germline V gene encodes CDR1 SGHNT and CDR2 YENEEA.

This clone was counted a few times. One end of the junction varies from germline; a read error may be responsible. The chain couples TRBV6-5 to TRBJ2-7; D is ambiguous. Germline CDR1 MNHEY, CDR2 SVGAGI. This CDR3 spans 15 amino acids. As DNA, the CDR3 is TGTGCCAGCAGCTACTCTTTTGACATCTCCTACGAGCAGTACTTC. Its translation: CASSYSFDISYEQYF.

The chain uses TRBV7-3 and TRBJ2-5, with D perhaps TRBD1 (5 bases). CDR1 is SGHTA, CDR2 FQGTGA, per germline. Trimming took off 7 bases at V and 2 bases at J, with 14 bases between the two ends. There are 14 residues in the CDR3. The CDR3 here is CASIDVRQQETQYF. As DNA, the CDR3 is TGTGCCAGCATTGATGTGAGACAGCAAGAGACCCAGTACTTC. The full variable domain, completed using reference TRBV7-3 and TRBJ2-5, is GAGVSQTPSNKVTEKGKYVELRCDPISGHTALYWYRQSLGQGPEFLIYFQGTGAADDSGLPNDRFFAVRPEGSVSTLKIQRTERGDSAVYLCASIDVRQQETQYFGPGTRLLVL.

The rearrangement links TRBV25-1 to TRBJ2-7, with D hard to call. The CDR3 extends over 11 amino acids. The germline V gene has CDR1 MGHDK and CDR2 SYGVNS. V dropped 4 bases and J dropped 2 bases, with 3 bases sitting between them. CDR3 coding DNA: TGTGCCAGCAGTGGAGCCTACGAGCAGTACTTC. It codes for CASSGAYEQYF.

The rearrangement joins TRBV11-3 to TRBJ2-7, with 10 bases fitting TRBD2. The trim removed 1 base at V and 5 bases at J, leaving 5 bases unmatched. The CDR3 is 15 amino acids. Germline loops: CDR1 SGHNT, CDR2 YENEEA. In nucleotides, the CDR3 is TGTGCCAGCAGCTTAGGGACTAGCGGCGGACACGAGCAGTACTTC. It translates to CASSLGTSGGHEQYF. The full variable domain, with the rest looked up from reference TRBV11-3 and TRBJ2-7, is EAGVVQSPRYKIIEKKQPVAFWCNPISGHNTLYWYLQNLGQGPELLIRYENEEAVDDSQLPKDRFSAERLKGVDSTLKIQPAELGDSAVYLCASSLGTSGGHEQYFGPGTRLTVT.

The genes are TRBV1 and TRBJ1-2; the D call in the table, TRBD1, was not verified against the DNA. TRBV1 is shown as a pseudogene. The CDR3 contains 15 residues. The CDR3 here is CTSSQESRSGGGYTF. CDR3 sequence (DNA): TGCACCAGCAGCCAAGAGAGTCGATCAGGGGGTGGCTACACCTTC.

The V and J genes are TRBV7-3 and TRBJ2-5; 9 nucleotides line up with TRBD1. Per the germline V gene, CDR1 is SGHTA and CDR2 is FQGTGA. The ends lost 5 bases at V and 4 bases at J; junction bases unmatched: 5. The CDR3 covers 14 residues. The CDR3 DNA is TGTGCCAGCAGCCCTACAGGGGGCAGAGAGACCCAGTACTTC. Its translation is CASSPTGGRETQYF.

This clone was picked up one time. The rearrangement uses TRBV6-4 and TRBJ1-1; D possibly corresponds to TRBD1 (6 bases). The CDR3 has 14 amino acids. V gave up 6 bases and J gave up 1 base, with 12 bases separating them. Looked up from germline, CDR1 is MRHNA and CDR2 is SNTAGT. CDR3 residues: CASREQGQNTEAFF. CDR3 in DNA: TGTGCCAGCAGGGAACAGGGCCAGAACACTGAAGCTTTCTTT.

The rearrangement links TRBV5-5 to TRBJ1-1; D gene unclear. The V and J ends lost 2 bases and 0 bases respectively, with 8 bases between them. Germline CDR1 SGHKS, CDR2 YYEKEE (reference sequence). The CDR3 extends over 14 amino acids. The CDR3 nucleotides read TGTGCCAGCAGCTTTACTTTCATGAACACTGAAGCTTTCTTT. Its translation is CASSFTFMNTEAFF.

The rearrangement links TRBV14 to TRBJ2-3; 10 nucleotides line up with TRBD1. Trimming at V came to 4 bases and at J to 3 bases, leaving 4 bases not matched to a gene. The CDR3 totals 15 residues. Germline loops: CDR1 SGHDN, CDR2 FVKESK. This CDR3 is CASSPTGGRTDTQYF. CDR3 bases: TGTGCCAGCAGCCCGACAGGGGGCAGAACAGATACGCAGTATTTT.

The chain is built from TRBV5-8 and TRBJ2-3, with a tentative D call TRBD2 (5 bases). V dropped 3 bases and J dropped 0 bases, with 14 bases sitting between them. Germline CDR1 reads SGHTS; CDR2 reads YDEGEE. The CDR3 is 16 residues long. This CDR3 is CASSYPTGSSTDTQYF. In nucleotides, the CDR3 is TGTGCCAGCAGCTATCCTACGGGGAGCAGCACAGATACGCAGTATTTT.

The chain links TRBV2 to TRBJ1-4; TRBD1 might be the D (6 bases). V gave up 6 bases and J gave up 7 bases, with 18 bases separating them. The CDR3 loop spans 15 amino acids. In germline, CDR1 is SNHLY, CDR2 FYNNEI. This chain's CDR3 is CASRSRGAHGEKLFF. The CDR3 DNA is TGTGCCAGCAGGTCCCGGGGGGCGCATGGTGAAAAACTGTTTTTT.

The CDR3 region is CASSVKDRLNEQYF. The CDR3 DNA is TGTGCCAGCAGTGTCAAGGACAGATTGAACGAGCAGTACTTC. V is TRBV2 and J is TRBJ2-7; D is possibly TRBD1 (6 bases). Trimming cost V 4 bases and J 5 bases, with 15 bases left between them. The CDR3 is made up of 14 amino acids. Germline CDR1 SNHLY, CDR2 FYNNEI.

V and J are TRBV14 and TRBJ1-1, with unresolved D. V lost 0 bases and J 2 bases, leaving 10 bases between the germline ends. The CDR3 has 15 amino acids. Germline V gene data show CDR1 as SGHDN and CDR2 as FVKESK. For the CDR3, the DNA is TGTGCCAGCAGCCAAGATCTGGGCAGCAACACTGAAGCTTTCTTT. Protein product: CASSQDLGSNTEAFF.

The chain carries TRBV7-9 and TRBJ2-2; D may be TRBD2 (6 bases). Between the trimmed V and J ends, which lost 1 base and 6 bases, there was a span of 12 bases. Germline CDR1 and CDR2: SEHNR and FQNEAQ (reference sequence). The CDR3 sequence is 15 residues long. The CDR3 DNA reads TGTGCCAGCAGCTTAGGCTCCAGGGAGGCCGGGGAGCTGTTTTTT. Protein product: CASSLGSREAGELFF.

The genes are TRBV2 and TRBJ2-1, with TRBD2 identical over 7 bases. Germline CDR1 and CDR2: SNHLY and FYNNEI. The CDR3 has 14 residues. The trim removed 7 bases at V and 9 bases at J, leaving 12 bases unmatched. The CDR3 region is CASKESGALGEQFF. The CDR3, as DNA: TGTGCCAGCAAGGAGAGCGGGGCGCTCGGTGAGCAGTTCTTC.

The V and J genes are TRBV6-1 and TRBJ1-6; tentatively, D is TRBD1 (6 bases). Between the trimmed V and J ends, which lost 2 bases and 10 bases, there was a span of 12 bases. Germline V gene sequence: CDR1 MNHNS, CDR2 SASEGT. The CDR3 has 14 residues. The CDR3 DNA reads as TGTGCCAGCAGTGAAAAAGGGACACCCTCACCCCTCCACTTT. This encodes CASSEKGTPSPLHF.

Only one count was recorded for this clone. This chain uses TRBV9 with TRBJ2-1; 13 nucleotides line up with TRBD2. This CDR3 has 15 amino acids. Germline V gives CDR1 SGDLS, CDR2 YYNGEE. J gave up 9 bases and V 4 bases, and 7 bases lay outside the gene matches. The CDR3 reads CASSRLAGGRREQFF. CDR3 in DNA: TGTGCCAGCAGCAGACTAGCGGGGGGTAGGCGTGAGCAGTTCTTC.

The chain combines TRBV28 with TRBJ1-3; D remains unclear. Germline CDR1 and CDR2: MDHEN and SYDVKM. The germline V and J ends were trimmed by 8 bases and 0 bases, with 5 bases remaining between them. CDR3 size: 12 residues. CDR3 sequence reads: CASGGSGNTIYF. CDR3 nucleotide sequence: TGTGCCAGCGGAGGCTCTGGAAACACCATATATTTT.

The table lists this clone with a count of one. V and J are TRBV28 and TRBJ1-3, with D maybe TRBD1 (5 bases). The CDR3 totals 18 residues. The germline CDR1 and CDR2 sequences are MDHEN and SYDVKM. The V gene lost 5 bases and the J gene lost 1 base, with 21 bases spanning the gap. CDR3 DNA: TGTGCCAGCAGTCCGTGGTGGGGGGAGGATGGGTCTGGAAACACCATATATTTT. It codes for CASSPWWGEDGSGNTIYF.

CDR3 region: CASSPLSHSGANVLTF. In nucleotides, the CDR3 is TGTGCCAGCAGTCCCCTTTCACACTCTGGGGCCAACGTCCTGACTTTC. The genes are TRBV7-3 and TRBJ2-6; D is ambiguous. The CDR3 runs 16 residues. V was clipped by 6 bases and J by 0 bases, with 12 bases between them. Per the germline V gene, CDR1 is SGHTA and CDR2 is FQGTGA.

V gene TRBV7-2 combines with J gene TRBJ2-5; the match to TRBD2 covers 10 bases. V shed 6 bases and J 0 bases; nucleotides not matched to a gene: 10. Germline V CDR1 and CDR2: SGHTA, FQGNSA. There are 17 residues in the CDR3. CDR3 amino acids: CASSRPQGLADQETQYF. CDR3 DNA: TGTGCCAGCAGTCGGCCACAAGGACTAGCGGACCAAGAGACCCAGTACTTC.